The rows below give T cell receptor beta chains drawn from one sample of a study of shared clonotypes between healthy human individuals. Profiled with immunoSEQ multiplex PCR; TCRdb holds only in-frame clones, not every one. In the table there are over a million clones, roughly 98% of which are singletons. Sequenced input: naive CD4+ T cells sorted from blood. These receptors were collected from a man aged 25 to 40 in good health. Each CDR3 is given with its conserved first and last residue.

v_call | cdr3_aa
TRBV27 | CASSLSGGNTIYF
TRBV28 | CASSRGRYSNQPQHF
TRBV6-1 | CASSESWGGRASGELFF
TRBV19 | CASSIPPSSYNEQFF
TRBV28 | CASSVSYEQYF
TRBV28 | CASTLGPPGGYTF
TRBV28 | CASSLVGADQPQHF
TRBV7-2 | CASSLNSYNEQFF
TRBV25-1 | CASSDGVKPQHF
TRBV28 | CASSLLGPYEQYF
TRBV6-1 | CASPGNTGELFF
TRBV28 | CASRTSFSGGRLVEQYF
TRBV18 | CASSPNASPGTDGTEAFF
TRBV5-5 | CASSMGQGDVEQYF
TRBV6-1 | CATYSHPGFQAEAFF
TRBV4-3 | CASSQGDRVENEKLFF
TRBV7-2 | CASSLSGRGYNEQFF
TRBV18 | CASSPRQVGADTQYF
TRBV29-1 | CSVAQGSTGNTIYF
TRBV5-1 | CASGQQGAHSTDTQYF
TRBV2 | CASSNWQLNTEAFF
TRBV27 | CASRIAGSDTQYF
TRBV9 | CASSVALGSDYGYTF
TRBV29-1 | CSVEGTSGRVDTQYF
TRBV5-1 | CASSPSGELNEQFF
TRBV29-1 | CSAKKDGQGDTEAFF
TRBV9 | CASSVGVGAGNTIYF
TRBV5-4 | CASSPGQGPSEQYF
TRBV7-2 | CASSFTSGNTGELFF
TRBV9 | CASSALREGLHDNEQFF
TRBV6-1 | CASSGQGYTEAFF
TRBV28 | CASSLGGYWETNEKLFF
TRBV5-1 | CASSYRDGSSYEQYF
TRBV15 | CATSRVLETQYF
TRBV11-2 | CSAANTGELFF
TRBV2 | CASRRRTSSGNEQFF
TRBV6-1 | CASSEGLGDSNEKLFF
TRBV11-2 | CASSLNLYEQYF
TRBV10-3 | CAISVGSSTDTQYF
TRBV5-1 | CASSQGAGANTGELFF
TRBV5-4 | CASSFTDSYNYEQYF
TRBV18 | CASSPLSQNTGELFF
TRBV5-4 | CASNKGPQETQYF
TRBV29-1 | CSVRKGGQSYEQYF
TRBV5-4 | CASSPGTSGRRSYNEQFF
TRBV5-1 | CASSLNSGSYNEQFF
TRBV11-3 | CASSLEPPSGRANEQFF
TRBV2 | CASSELAQNYGYTF
TRBV7-6 | CASSLDRWGDNEQFF